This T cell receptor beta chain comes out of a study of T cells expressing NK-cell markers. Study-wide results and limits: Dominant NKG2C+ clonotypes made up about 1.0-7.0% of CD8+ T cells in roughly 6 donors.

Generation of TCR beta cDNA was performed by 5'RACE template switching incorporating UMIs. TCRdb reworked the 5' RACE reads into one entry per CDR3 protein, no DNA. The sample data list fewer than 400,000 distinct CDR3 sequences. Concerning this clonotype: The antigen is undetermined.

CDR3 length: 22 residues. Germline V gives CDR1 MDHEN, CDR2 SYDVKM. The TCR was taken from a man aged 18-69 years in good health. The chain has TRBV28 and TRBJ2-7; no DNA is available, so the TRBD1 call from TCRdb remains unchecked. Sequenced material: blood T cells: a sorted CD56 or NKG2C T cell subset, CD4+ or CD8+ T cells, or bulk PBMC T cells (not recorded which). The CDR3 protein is CASSSIWMANRGFIPFVYEQYF.